This T cell receptor beta chain was documented in a study of graft-versus-host responses after intestinal transplantation. Study overall: Multivisceral, liver-intestinal, or isolated intestinal grafts were transplanted into recipients.

The repertoire was sequenced with immunoSEQ multiplex PCR; TCRdb's copy has only in-frame clones and lacks some. This table has some 8,000 clones, around 75% appearing once. CDR1 and CDR2 from the germline V gene are SGHNT and YYREEE (reference sequence). This CDR3 region has 12 residues. Trimming cost V 4 bases and J 5 bases, with 8 bases left between them. Study-wide results and limits: The marrow of recipients harbored GvH clones, and ileum or blood showed some of them first.

Tissue from the graft was processed to free its intraepithelial and lamina propria lymphocytes. This clone has more than one count but fewer than ten. Its antigen remains unknown. The sample was ileum tissue, taken 226 days after intestinal transplant. This sequence originates from a human patient who received an intestinal transplant, so some T cells may come from the graft donor. The V call is TRBV5-4, the J call TRBJ2-3; D is unclear. The CDR3 protein is CASSQHRDTQYF. The DNA for the CDR3 is TGTGCCAGCAGCCAACACAGAGATACGCAGTATTTT.